Each of the 16 T cell receptor beta chains below was sequenced from the same sample in a study of shared clonotypes between healthy human individuals. Some clones are missing from TCRdb's copy, which holds only in-frame ones; the method was immunoSEQ multiplex PCR. The table has millions of clones, around 93% seen once. Terminally differentiated effector memory CD45RA+ cells were excluded by CCR7 positive selection of CD45RO-negative cells. Sequences were obtained from naive CD8+ T cells from PBMCs. These receptors all stem from a man younger than 35 in good health. Some clones in this sample may be carry-over from other donors' samples.

The chain uses TRBV7-3 and TRBJ2-7; 7 bases are shared with TRBD2. Germline assignment: CDR1 SGHTA and CDR2 FQGTGA. V shed 3 bases, J shed 1 base, and the junction held 6 bases outside the gene matches. The CDR3 totals 15 residues. In DNA, the CDR3 is TGTGCCAGCAGCTTCCGGCGGGAGAGGTCCTACGAGCAGTACTTC. It encodes CASSFRRERSYEQYF.

This sequence joins TRBV5-6 and TRBJ2-7, with D tentatively TRBD1 (5 bases). Trimming left V 1 base short and J 2 bases short, with 10 bases between. The CDR3 extends over 14 amino acids. Germline V CDR1 and CDR2: SGHDT, YYEEEE. CDR3: CASSLLQATYEQYF. The DNA of the CDR3 is TGTGCCAGCAGCTTGCTACAGGCGACCTACGAGCAGTACTTC.

The V call is TRBV27, the J call TRBJ2-6; D possibly uses TRBD1 or TRBD2 (5 bases each). The CDR3 loop spans 17 amino acids. The germline V and J ends were trimmed by 6 bases and 0 bases, with 15 bases remaining between them. Per the germline V gene, CDR1 is MNHEY and CDR2 is SMNVEV (reference sequence). The CDR3: CASRHGASGSGANVLTF. CDR3 DNA sequence: TGTGCCAGCAGACACGGGGCCAGTGGCTCTGGGGCCAACGTCCTGACTTTC.

J is TRBJ2-2 and V is TRBV9, with 9 bases aligning to TRBD1. CDR1 SGDLS and CDR2 YYNGEE come from the germline V gene. V lost 6 bases and J lost 0; bases outside the gene matches: 6. The CDR3 loop spans 16 amino acids. CDR3 DNA: TGTGCCAGCAATCCACAGGGGGCCGCGAACACCGGGGAGCTGTTTTTT. Amino acid sequence: CASNPQGAANTGELFF.

The chain employs TRBV21-1 and TRBJ1-2. TRBV21-1 is flagged as a pseudogene. The CDR3 runs 14 residues. The CDR3 DNA is TGTGCCAGCAGCAAAGAGGCAGTTAACTATGGCTACACCTTC. This sequence encodes CASSKEAVNYGYTF.

The rearrangement joins TRBV2 to TRBJ2-1; 8 bases map to TRBD2. The V gene's germline CDR1 is SNHLY and CDR2 FYNNEI. The CDR3 sequence is 15 residues long. Unmatched junction bases numbered 8, after V lost 3 bases and J lost 7 bases. The CDR3 DNA reads as TGTGCCAGCAGTGAGGGTCCGGGAGGGTCAAATGAGCAGTTCTTC. This codes for CASSEGPGGSNEQFF. Full variable domain (rest looked up from reference TRBV2 and TRBJ2-1): EPEVTQTPSHQVTQMGQEVILRCVPISNHLYFYWYRQILGQKVEFLVSFYNNEISEKSEIFDDQFSVERPDGSNFTLKIRSTKLEDSAMYFCASSEGPGGSNEQFFGPGTRLTVL.

CDR3 amino acids: CASSLGVVAGINEQFF. The CDR3 DNA sequence: TGTGCCAGCAGTTTAGGGGTCGTAGCGGGAATCAATGAGCAGTTCTTC. The chain carries TRBV28 and TRBJ2-1; 8 nucleotides line up with TRBD2. The V segment lost 2 bases and the J segment 6 bases; nucleotides outside the gene matches: 9. CDR3 length: 16 amino acids. Germline CDR1 and CDR2: MDHEN and SYDVKM.

This chain connects TRBV5-1 to TRBJ2-7; 9 bases agree with TRBD1. Germline V gene lookup returns CDR1 SGHRS and CDR2 YFSETQ. The CDR3 runs to 15 residues. The V segment lost 3 bases and the J segment 2 bases; nucleotides outside the gene matches: 6. The CDR3 DNA follows: TGCGCCAGCAGCTCAGCCGGGACAGGGACCTACGAGCAGTACTTC. Translated, it gives CASSSAGTGTYEQYF. The whole variable domain, remainder taken from reference TRBV5-1 and TRBJ2-7, is KAGVTQTPRYLIKTRGQQVTLSCSPISGHRSVSWYQQTPGQGLQFLFEYFSETQRNKGNFPGRFSGRQFSNSRSEMNVSTLELGDSALYLCASSSAGTGTYEQYFGPGTRLTVT.

The rearrangement uses TRBV27 and TRBJ2-1; D not resolved. CDR1 is MNHEY and CDR2 is SMNVEV in the germline V gene (reference sequence). CDR3 size: 14 residues. Trimming took off 2 bases at V and 10 bases at J, with 15 bases between the two ends. Here the CDR3 DNA reads TGTGCCAGCAGTTTAAAAACCCCCCTGAGAGAGCAGTTCTTC. It specifies CASSLKTPLREQFF.

The V call is TRBV2, the J call TRBJ1-1, with a possible D match to TRBD1 (5 bases). The CDR3 loop spans 13 amino acids. Germline CDR1 is SNHLY and CDR2 is FYNNEI. V was pared by 6 bases and J by 7 bases, with 15 bases between. For the CDR3, the DNA is TGTGCCAGCAGAGGGAGGGACGCCAGTGAAGCTTTCTTT. Translation: CASRGRDASEAFF.

The genes are TRBV30 and TRBJ2-1; no firm D call. Looked up from germline, CDR1 is GTSNPN and CDR2 is SVGIG (reference sequence). Trimming shortened V by 1 base and J by 6 bases, and 10 bases separated the two germline ends. The CDR3 totals 13 residues. In DNA form, the CDR3 reads TGTGCCTGGAGTGCGGGCCCCCGCAATGAGCAGTTCTTC. It yields the protein CAWSAGPRNEQFF.

Notes on this clone: At the DNA level, this CDR3 is encoded by other sequences in the same sample as well. The genes are TRBV27 and TRBJ2-7, with 12 bases lining up with TRBD2. The V segment lost 3 bases and the J segment 5 bases; nucleotides outside the gene matches: 8. CDR1 is MNHEY, CDR2 SMNVEV, per germline (reference sequence). There are 16 residues in the CDR3. DNA of the CDR3: TGTGCCAGCAGTTTCCTCCTAGCGGGAGGGCCTGACGAGCAGTACTTC. Amino acids: CASSFLLAGGPDEQYF.

This clone has just a few counts. CDR3 coding DNA: TGTGCCAGCAGCATGACAGGGCTAAGCACAGATACGCAGTATTTT. Protein: CASSMTGLSTDTQYF. The chain has TRBV7-3 and TRBJ2-3; 7 bases map to TRBD1. The CDR3 is made up of 15 amino acids. Germline V gives CDR1 SGHTA, CDR2 FQGTGA. V lost 5 bases, J lost 0 bases, and 5 bases stayed unmatched. The full variable domain, with the rest looked up from reference TRBV7-3 and TRBJ2-3, is GAGVSQTPSNKVTEKGKYVELRCDPISGHTALYWYRQSLGQGPEFLIYFQGTGAADDSGLPNDRFFAVRPEGSVSTLKIQRTERGDSAVYLCASSMTGLSTDTQYFGPGTRLTVL.

The chain combines TRBV9 with TRBJ2-1; D may be TRBD2 (6 bases). CDR1 and CDR2 (germline): SGDLS, YYNGEE. The V end was cut by 8 bases, the J end by 6 bases, with 15 bases between. The CDR3 is 13 amino acids. CDR3 bases: TGTGCCAGTACCCGGGACGGGGGCAATGAGCAGTTCTTC. This codes for CASTRDGGNEQFF.

This sequence joins TRBV6-1 and TRBJ2-3; 14 nucleotides match TRBD2. The CDR3 has 19 residues. CDR1 is MNHNS and CDR2 is SASEGT in the germline V gene. V trimming: 4 bases; J trimming: 1 base; junction bases outside the gene matches: 10. The chain's CDR3 is CASSATGTSGSDGTDTQYF. CDR3 DNA sequence: TGTGCCAGCAGTGCGACCGGGACTAGCGGGAGTGACGGCACAGATACGCAGTATTTT.

This chain links TRBV15 with TRBJ1-2, with a possible D match to TRBD1 (5 bases). The CDR3 loop spans 17 amino acids. CDR1 and CDR2 from the germline V gene are LNHNV and YYDKDF (reference sequence). V dropped 3 bases and J dropped 0 bases, with 17 bases sitting between them. CDR3 in DNA: TGTGCCACCAGCAGGGGGGTAGAGGGAATATCTAACTATGGCTACACCTTC. This sequence encodes CATSRGVEGISNYGYTF. Using reference TRBV15 and TRBJ1-2 for the parts outside the CDR3, the full variable domain is DAMVIQNPRYQVTQFGKPVTLSCSQTLNHNVMYWYQQKSSQAPKLLFHYYDKDFNNEADTPDNFQSRRPNTSFCFLDIRSPGLGDTAMYLCATSRGVEGISNYGYTFGSGTRLTVV.